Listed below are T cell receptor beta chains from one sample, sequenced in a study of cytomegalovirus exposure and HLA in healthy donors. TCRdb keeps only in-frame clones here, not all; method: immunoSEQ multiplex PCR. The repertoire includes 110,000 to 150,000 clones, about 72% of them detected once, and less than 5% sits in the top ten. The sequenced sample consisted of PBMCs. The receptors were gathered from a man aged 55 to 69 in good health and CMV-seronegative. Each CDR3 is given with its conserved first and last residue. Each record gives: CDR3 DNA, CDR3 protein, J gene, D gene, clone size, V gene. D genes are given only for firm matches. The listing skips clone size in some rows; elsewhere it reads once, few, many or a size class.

DNA: TGTGCCAGCAGCTTACCAGTAGCGGGAGGGCCAATGTCCGGGGAGCTGTTTTTT; CDR3: CASSLPVAGGPMSGELFF; J: TRBJ2-2; D: TRBD2; size: NA; V: TRBV5-4
DNA: TGTGCCAGCAGTTACTCAGGGGAGGGAAACTATGGCTACACCTTC; CDR3: CASSYSGEGNYGYTF; J: TRBJ1-2; D: NA; size: NA; V: TRBV6-6
DNA: TGTGCCAGCAGCCAAGAGGGACCCGGGGGGAGTAACTATGGCTACACCTTC; CDR3: CASSQEGPGGSNYGYTF; J: TRBJ1-2; D: NA; size: NA; V: TRBV4-2
DNA: TGTGCCTGGGGGAGGGACCGCTACTATGGCTACACCTTC; CDR3: CAWGRDRYYGYTF; J: TRBJ1-2; D: NA; size: few; V: TRBV30
DNA: TGTGCCAGCAGTTCCCGGAAGGAGGGTCCGTGGGAAAAACTGTTTTTT; CDR3: CASSSRKEGPWEKLFF; J: TRBJ1-4; D: NA; size: NA; V: TRBV27
DNA: TGTGCCATAGCATCTAGACTAGCGGGAGAGGGGACCGGGGAGCTGTTTTTT; CDR3: CAIASRLAGEGTGELFF; J: TRBJ2-2; D: TRBD2; size: NA; V: TRBV10-3
DNA: TGTGCCAGCACCGTAGGAGGGGGGGCTGGAGATACGCAGTATTTT; CDR3: CASTVGGGAGDTQYF; J: TRBJ2-3; D: NA; size: NA; V: TRBV6-1
DNA: TGCAGCGTTGAGGCTAGCGGGGCCTCCTACAATGAGCAGTTCTTC; CDR3: CSVEASGASYNEQFF; J: TRBJ2-1; D: TRBD2; size: few; V: TRBV29-1
DNA: TGTGCCAGTAGTGGAGGGACAGGACAAAACATTCAGTACTTC; CDR3: CASSGGTGQNIQYF; J: TRBJ2-4; D: TRBD1; size: NA; V: TRBV19
DNA: TGTGCCAGCAGCAACAGCTCGAACACCGGGGAGCTGTTTTTT; CDR3: CASSNSSNTGELFF; J: TRBJ2-2; D: NA; size: few; V: TRBV7-2
DNA: TGTGCCAGTAGGGCTAGCGGGAACCAAGAGACCCAGTACTTC; CDR3: CASRASGNQETQYF; J: TRBJ2-5; D: TRBD2; size: NA; V: TRBV19
DNA: TGCAGCGTTGAGGGGGGGGATCTCAATCAGCCCCAGCATTTT; CDR3: CSVEGGDLNQPQHF; J: TRBJ1-5; D: NA; size: once; V: TRBV29-1
DNA: TGTGCCAGCAGCCACGATCCGGGGTTCGGTGAAAAACTGTTTTTT; CDR3: CASSHDPGFGEKLFF; J: TRBJ1-4; D: NA; size: NA; V: TRBV14
DNA: TGTGCCAGCAGCCCCGACAGGGAAGAGACCCAGTACTTC; CDR3: CASSPDREETQYF; J: TRBJ2-5; D: TRBD1; size: NA; V: TRBV5-4
DNA: TGTGCCAGCAGTCGCCAGACAGGAAACACTGAAGCTTTCTTT; CDR3: CASSRQTGNTEAFF; J: TRBJ1-1; D: NA; size: NA; V: TRBV6-5
DNA: TGTGCCAGCAGTCCCTCACACCGAGGCGGTGGCTACACCTTC; CDR3: CASSPSHRGGGYTF; J: TRBJ1-2; D: NA; size: few; V: TRBV27
DNA: TGTGCCTGGAGTGGTAGGTGGGTCCCTAGCGGGGACTACAATGAGCAGTTCTTC; CDR3: CAWSGRWVPSGDYNEQFF; J: TRBJ2-1; D: TRBD2; size: few; V: TRBV30
DNA: TGTGCCAGCAGCCCCTCCCCGACAGGCCCGGGGACCGGGGAGCTGTTTTTT; CDR3: CASSPSPTGPGTGELFF; J: TRBJ2-2; D: NA; size: NA; V: TRBV28
DNA: TGTGCCAGCGGGACACCCGGGACTAGCGGTTACAATGAGCAGTTCTTC; CDR3: CASGTPGTSGYNEQFF; J: TRBJ2-1; D: TRBD2; size: NA; V: TRBV27
DNA: TGTGCCAGCAGCTTGGGGCGGGAGGGCCTCAACGAGCAGTACTTC; CDR3: CASSLGREGLNEQYF; J: TRBJ2-7; D: TRBD2; size: NA; V: TRBV5-6